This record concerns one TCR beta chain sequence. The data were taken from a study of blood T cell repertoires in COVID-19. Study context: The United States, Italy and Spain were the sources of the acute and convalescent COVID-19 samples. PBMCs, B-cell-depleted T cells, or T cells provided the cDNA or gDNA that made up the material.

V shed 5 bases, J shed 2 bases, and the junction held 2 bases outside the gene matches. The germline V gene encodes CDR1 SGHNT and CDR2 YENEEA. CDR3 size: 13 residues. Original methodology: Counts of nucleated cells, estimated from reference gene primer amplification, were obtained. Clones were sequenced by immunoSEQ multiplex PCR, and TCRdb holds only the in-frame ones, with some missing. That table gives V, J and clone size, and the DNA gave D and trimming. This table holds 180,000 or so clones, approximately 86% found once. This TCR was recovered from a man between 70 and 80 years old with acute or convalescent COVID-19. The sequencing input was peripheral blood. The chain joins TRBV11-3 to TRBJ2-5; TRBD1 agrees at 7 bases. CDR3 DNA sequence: TGTGCCAGCAGCAACAGGGGACAAGAGACCCAGTACTTC. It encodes CASSNRGQETQYF. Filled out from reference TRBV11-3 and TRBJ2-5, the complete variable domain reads EAGVVQSPRYKIIEKKQPVAFWCNPISGHNTLYWYLQNLGQGPELLIRYENEEAVDDSQLPKDRFSAERLKGVDSTLKIQPAELGDSAVYLCASSNRGQETQYFGPGTRLLVL.